This T cell receptor beta chain was captured in a study of T-cell memory formation after mild COVID-19. A note on this clonotype: Its antigen is currently unknown.

The CDR3 contains 17 residues. In germline, CDR1 is SGHTA, CDR2 FQGNSA. The junction had 9 bases not matched to a gene; V was cut back by 5 bases and J by 0 bases. After 5'RACE with constant-segment primers, TCR alpha and TCR beta cDNA libraries carrying sample barcodes and UMIs were obtained. TCRdb passed the 5' RACE reads through MiXCR, listing each CDR3 protein once. The data hold fewer than 150,000 distinct CDR3 sequences, with approximately 15% observed a single time. Study-wide findings and caveats: Clones that contracted from day 15 to 85 had balanced CD4/CD8; later expanders were CD4+ biased. The finding that pre-infection memory included some responding clones suggested that cross-reactive memory joined.

Specimen: PBMCs or a T cell subset sorted from them (not recorded which). This chain joins TRBV7-2 and TRBJ1-2; 10 bases are a match to TRBD1. The origin of this receptor is a man aged 18 to 30 who had mild COVID-19 (a few samples of this study predate the infection). Cell type and time point are not known. CDR3 amino acids: CASSPRDRGSSNYGYTF. DNA for the CDR3: TGTGCCAGCAGCCCCCGGGACAGGGGTTCGTCTAACTATGGCTACACCTTC.